Sequencing of this T cell receptor (beta chain) was carried out in a study of early T cells in non-severe SARS-CoV-2 infection. As for the study in general: The study sequenced bulk RNA from unsorted whole blood, with chains unpaired.

Germline V lookup: CDR1 ENHRY, CDR2 SYGVKD. The CDR3 covers 17 residues. Between the trimmed V and J ends, which lost 3 bases and 9 bases, there was a span of 24 bases. Attached unique molecular identifiers marked individual cDNA molecules. Each CDR3 protein gets one entry after TCRdb re-called the 5' RACE reads with MiXCR. This table has 60,000 to 75,000 distinct CDR3 sequences, over 9.5% appearing once. This clonotype was seen many times. Its antigen is unknown. Study observations and caveats: Private and CD4 specificities were missed by VDJdb matching, skewed to anti-spike CD8.

The gene calls are TRBV10-3 and TRBJ2-1, with D perhaps given as TRBD1 or TRBD2 (6 bases each). This receptor was identified in an adult who was a healthcare worker with PCR-confirmed SARS-CoV-2 infection or an uninfected control (not recorded which). This material consisted of whole blood, taken at baseline. CDR3 loop: CAISDPPGAGSGGEQFF. CDR3 in DNA: TGTGCCATCAGTGACCCCCCGGGGGCGGGCTCCGGTGGTGAGCAGTTCTTC.